This T cell receptor delta chain was profiled in a study of γδ T cells in repeated Plasmodium falciparum infection. Turning to the study itself: Age- and gender-matched Australian children served as comparison for malaria-exposed Malian children.

This clone showed up just a few times. Given a far larger clone just one base away, this is likely a sequencing read error. Other nucleotide sequences from this sample produce the same CDR3. TCRdb repeated clone calling on the multiplex PCR reads with CATT. The top ten clones hold about 8.6% of a sample with tens of thousands of delta-chain clones, 1.6% of them seen once. This TCR was sampled from a pool of human donors (malaria-infected and uninfected, not separated). Source material: gamma-delta T cells from blood.

The CDR3 reads CASRRTGGLYTDKLIF. The DNA of the CDR3 is TGTGCCTCCAGGAGGACTGGGGGACTGTACACCGATAAACTCATCTTT. The chain recombines TRDV2 with TRDJ1, with TRDD3 matching over 9 bases. Losses at the gene ends were 8 bases for V and 0 bases for J; bases not matched to a gene: 12. There are 16 residues in the CDR3. Germline V lookup: CDR1 GEAIGNYY, CDR2 EKD.